These 14 T cell receptor beta chains came from one sample sequenced in a study of T cells in localized non-small cell lung cancer. Assay: immunoSEQ multiplex PCR; the TCRdb copy retains only in-frame clones and omits some. The sample lists roughly 40,000 clones, over 75% occurring once. The source was peripheral blood, collected before any cancer treatment. The receptors stem from a woman aged 40-69 years with stage I lung adenocarcinoma.

J is TRBJ2-1 and V is TRBV4-2; 10 bases agree with TRBD2. Looked up from germline, CDR1 is LGHNA and CDR2 is YNFKEQ. J gave up 7 bases and V 0 bases, and 9 bases lay outside the gene matches. The CDR3 consists of 17 residues. DNA for the CDR3: TGTGCCAGCAGCCAAGATACCCTAGCGGGAGTACGGAATGAGCAGTTCTTC. Amino acids: CASSQDTLAGVRNEQFF.

The chain uses TRBV4-2 and TRBJ1-4; perhaps TRBD1 as D (5 bases). Trimming shortened V by 0 bases and J by 5 bases, and 13 bases separated the two germline ends. CDR1 and CDR2 (germline): LGHNA, YNFKEQ. This CDR3 comprises 16 residues. The CDR3 loop reads CASSQDDPGPNEKLFF. CDR3 DNA sequence: TGTGCCAGCAGCCAAGATGACCCGGGACCAAATGAAAAACTGTTTTTT.

The chain joins TRBV27 to TRBJ1-2; 8 bases fit TRBD1. The CDR3 is made up of 15 amino acids. Germline CDR1 reads MNHEY; CDR2 reads SMNVEV (reference sequence). V shed 4 bases, J shed 4 bases, and the junction held 8 bases outside the gene matches. The CDR3 loop is CASSSGTGQTYGYTF. The CDR3 nucleotides read TGTGCCAGCAGTTCAGGGACAGGTCAGACCTATGGCTACACCTTC.

V is TRBV19 and J is TRBJ2-4; 13 nucleotides match TRBD2. V lost 5 bases, J lost 0 bases, and 7 bases stayed unmatched. Germline assignment: CDR1 LNHDA and CDR2 SQIVND (reference sequence). There are 18 residues in the CDR3. The CDR3: CASSPGLAGPLAKNIQYF. The CDR3 nucleotides read TGTGCCAGTAGTCCGGGACTAGCGGGACCTTTAGCCAAAAACATTCAGTACTTC.

The J gene is TRBJ2-1, the V gene TRBV7-3; 8 nucleotides match TRBD1. The V gene's germline CDR1 is SGHTA and CDR2 FQGTGA. The CDR3 contains 15 residues. Losses at the gene ends were 3 bases for V and 6 bases for J; bases not matched to a gene: 7. The CDR3, as DNA: TGTGCCAGCAGCTTCACCAGGGGGCGAGGCAATGAGCAGTTCTTC. This encodes CASSFTRGRGNEQFF.

This clone was counted once. The rearrangement joins TRBV19 to TRBJ1-5, with 11 bases matching TRBD1. CDR1 LNHDA and CDR2 SQIVND come from the germline V gene (reference sequence). With V trimmed by 9 bases and J by 6 bases, 4 bases remained unmatched. This CDR3 comprises 13 residues. The CDR3 spells CASGQGAIQPQHF. Here the CDR3 DNA reads TGTGCCAGCGGACAGGGGGCGATTCAGCCCCAGCATTTT.

The rearrangement uses TRBV5-1 and TRBJ2-5, with TRBD2 matching 13 bases. This CDR3 is 15 amino acids long. Germline loops: CDR1 SGHRS, CDR2 YFSETQ. Germline trimming cut 4 bases from V and 4 bases from J; bases unmatched to any gene: 4. DNA for the CDR3: TGCGCCAGCAGCCAACTAGCGGGAGGGGTAGAGACCCAGTACTTC. It is translated as CASSQLAGGVETQYF.

This clone has only one observation. The chain has TRBV19 and TRBJ1-5; D is unresolved. Trimming pared 7 bases from V and 0 bases from J, leaving 13 bases between. Germline V gene sequence: CDR1 LNHDA, CDR2 SQIVND (reference sequence). This CDR3 spans 15 amino acids. The CDR3 sequence: CASNAGDHSNQPQHF. As DNA, the CDR3 is TGTGCCAGTAACGCAGGCGACCATAGCAATCAGCCCCAGCATTTT.

The genes are TRBV19 and TRBJ2-5; 7 bases agree with TRBD2. The CDR3 runs 14 residues. After removal of 3 bases from V and 7 bases from J, the junction contained 8 bases not matched to a gene. Germline CDR1 LNHDA, CDR2 SQIVND (reference sequence). The CDR3 coding sequence is TGTGCCAGTAGTATCAAAGCGGGGCCTCGGACCCAGTACTTC. It specifies CASSIKAGPRTQYF.

The V call is TRBV11-2, the J call TRBJ2-5; D call uncertain. The CDR3 runs to 14 residues. V lost 3 bases and J 2 bases, leaving 10 bases between the germline ends. The germline gives CDR1 SGHAT, CDR2 FQNNGV. The CDR3 protein is CASSFNGNQETQYF. DNA for the CDR3: TGTGCCAGCAGCTTTAATGGGAATCAAGAGACCCAGTACTTC.

The rearrangement links TRBV7-8 to TRBJ2-7; D may be TRBD2 (6 bases). Germline V gene data show CDR1 as SGHVS and CDR2 as FQNEAQ. The CDR3 is 13 residues long. The V end lost 8 bases, the J end lost 4 bases, and 15 bases lay between the germline ends. The CDR3 sequence: CASAIGGMYEQYF. The CDR3 region has the DNA TGTGCCAGCGCGATAGGCGGGATGTACGAGCAGTACTTC.

This clone came up a few times. The chain joins TRBV7-2 to TRBJ1-1; D is unresolved. This CDR3 is built from 15 residues. V was pared by 1 base and J by 0 bases, with 9 bases between. Germline V gives CDR1 SGHTA, CDR2 FQGNSA. Here the CDR3 DNA reads TGTGCCAGCAGCTTAGTCGCGGGGATGAACACTGAAGCTTTCTTT. This translates into CASSLVAGMNTEAFF.

This chain uses TRBV11-2 with TRBJ2-1; tentatively, D is TRBD2 (5 bases). Germline CDR1 is SGHAT and CDR2 is FQNNGV. Deletions cut 5 bases from V and 5 bases from J, with 13 bases between. CDR3 length: 14 amino acids. DNA of the CDR3: TGTGCCAGCAGCCCGAGGTGGGGAGACAATGAGCAGTTCTTC. It yields the protein CASSPRWGDNEQFF.

The chain joins TRBV15 to TRBJ2-1; TRBD1 matches 8 bases. J lost 4 bases, V lost 3 bases, and 11 bases had no gene match. Per germline, CDR1 LNHNV and CDR2 YYDKDF (reference sequence). CDR3 size: 17 residues. For the CDR3, the DNA is TGTGCCACCAGCAGCGATGGGCAGGGGGCTTATTACAATGAGCAGTTCTTC. Amino acid sequence: CATSSDGQGAYYNEQFF.